This paragraph reports one T cell receptor beta chain. This entry is derived from a study of blood T cell repertoires in COVID-19. The V end lost 2 bases, the J end lost 8 bases, and 12 bases lay between the germline ends. The CDR3 sequence is 12 residues long. CDR1 and CDR2 from the germline V gene are SQVTM and ANQGSEA. Here immunoSEQ multiplex PCR was the method, and the copy in TCRdb shows in-frame clones only, minus some. Of over 200,000 clones listed, around 82% are singletons. The sample consisted of peripheral blood. The receptor comes from a man aged 45 to 65 with active or convalescent COVID-19. The chain is built from TRBV29-1 and TRBJ1-2, with a weak D call TRBD1 (5 bases). The CDR3, as DNA: TGCAGCGTTGAACCAGGGACTAACGGCTACACCTTC. Translation gives CSVEPGTNGYTF. Based on the CDR3 plus reference TRBV29-1 and TRBJ1-2, the full variable domain is SAVISQKPSRDICQRGTSLTIQCQVDSQVTMMFWYRQQPGQSLTLIATANQGSEATYESGFVIDKFPISRPNLTFSTLTVSNMSPEDSSIYLCSVEPGTNGYTFGSGTRLTVV.